The next 25 T cell receptor beta chains were all read from a single sample in a study of CD8 T cells in Susac syndrome. Random hexamers primed reverse transcription of about 0.5 to 1 ug RNA. One entry per CDR3 protein, called by TCRdb with MiXCR from the immunoSEQ multiplex PCR reads. The profile shows about 300,000 distinct CDR3 sequences, 92% of them singletons. Sample: CD4+ T cells from PBMCs. The receptors here all came from a human donor with multiple sclerosis.

Of note for this clonotype: Compared with germline, one end of the junction differs, possibly owing to a read error. The chain combines TRBV5-1 with TRBJ2-5; a possible D gene is TRBD1 (6 bases). The CDR3 is made up of 15 amino acids. Looked up from germline, CDR1 is SGHRS and CDR2 is YFSETQ. The CDR3, as DNA: TGCGCCAGCAGCCTACTAAGGACAGAGCAAGAGGCCCAGTACTTC. Its translation: CASSLLRTEQEAQYF.

This chain uses TRBV7-2 with TRBJ2-7; 11 bases line up with TRBD2. From germline, CDR1 is SGHTA and CDR2 FQGNSA. V was clipped by 2 bases and J by 3 bases; unmatched bases: 3. The length of the CDR3 is 15 residues. CDR3 protein: CASSLRLAGNYEQYF. CDR3 nucleotides: TGTGCCAGCAGCTTAAGACTAGCGGGGAACTACGAGCAGTACTTC.

The chain combines TRBV9 with TRBJ2-1; D perhaps matches TRBD2 (5 bases). There are 14 residues in the CDR3. The ends were cut back, 3 bases at V and 8 bases at J, with 15 bases in the middle. CDR1 SGDLS and CDR2 YYNGEE come from the germline V gene. CDR3 in DNA: TGTGCCAGCAGCGCCCTAGGTACTAGTTATGAGCAGTTCTTC. This codes for CASSALGTSYEQFF. The full variable domain, with the rest looked up from reference TRBV9 and TRBJ2-1, is DSGVTQTPKHLITATGQRVTLRCSPRSGDLSVYWYQQSLDQGLQFLIQYYNGEERAKGNILERFSAQQFPDLHSELNLSSLELGDSALYFCASSALGTSYEQFFGPGTRLTVL.

V usage is TRBV5-1 and J usage is TRBJ2-7; D remains ambiguous. V dropped 4 bases and J dropped 3 bases, with 11 bases sitting between them. This CDR3 has 13 residues. Germline V gives CDR1 SGHRS, CDR2 YFSETQ. CDR3 DNA: TGCGCCAGCAGCCCCGCCCAGAACTACGAGCAGTACTTC. Protein sequence: CASSPAQNYEQYF. Filled out from reference TRBV5-1 and TRBJ2-7, the complete variable domain reads KAGVTQTPRYLIKTRGQQVTLSCSPISGHRSVSWYQQTPGQGLQFLFEYFSETQRNKGNFPGRFSGRQFSNSRSEMNVSTLELGDSALYLCASSPAQNYEQYFGPGTRLTVT.

The rearrangement links TRBV10-3 to TRBJ2-5; D unclear. V gave up 3 bases and J gave up 1 base, with 6 bases separating them. Looked up from germline, CDR1 is ENHRY and CDR2 is SYGVKD. The CDR3 extends over 13 amino acids. CDR3 in amino acids: CAISEGIQETQYF. As DNA, the CDR3 is TGTGCCATCAGTGAAGGGATCCAAGAGACCCAGTACTTC.

This clonotype came up a few times. The chain joins TRBV5-6 to TRBJ1-1, with TRBD1 as a possible D gene (5 bases). Trimming stripped 3 bases from V and 2 bases from J, with 14 bases between. In germline, CDR1 is SGHDT, CDR2 YYEEEE. This CDR3 has 15 amino acids. The CDR3 spells CASSSTVQGNTEAFF. The CDR3 bases are TGTGCCAGCAGCTCGACCGTGCAGGGTAACACTGAAGCTTTCTTT.

The chain joins TRBV5-1 to TRBJ2-5; 12 positions match TRBD2. The junction had 6 bases not matched to a gene; V was cut back by 4 bases and J by 5 bases. This CDR3 region has 15 residues. Per germline, CDR1 SGHRS and CDR2 YFSETQ. The CDR3: CASSQRTSGAETQYF. The CDR3 region has the DNA TGCGCCAGCAGCCAACGGACTAGCGGGGCGGAGACCCAGTACTTC.

The J gene is TRBJ2-7, the V gene TRBV15; unclear D gene. V lost 2 bases to trimming and J lost 0 bases, with 8 bases between them. Per germline, CDR1 LNHNV and CDR2 YYDKDF (reference sequence). The CDR3 has 14 amino acids. CDR3: CATSRTMSSYEQYF. DNA for the CDR3: TGTGCCACCAGCAGAACAATGAGCTCCTACGAGCAGTACTTC.

As DNA, the CDR3 is TGTGCTAGTGGTTTGGGACCGCGTGATACGCAGTATTTT. Its translation is CASGLGPRDTQYF. This chain uses TRBV12-5 with TRBJ2-3, with no clear D. The CDR3 is made up of 13 amino acids. The V and J ends lost 1 base and 6 bases respectively, with 8 bases between them. From germline, CDR1 is LGHNT and CDR2 FRNRAP. Using reference TRBV12-5 and TRBJ2-3 for the parts outside the CDR3, the full variable domain is DARVTQTPRHKVTEMGQEVTMRCQPILGHNTVFWYRQTMMQGLELLAYFRNRAPLDDSGMPKDRFSAEMPDATLATLKIQPSEPRDSAVYFCASGLGPRDTQYFGPGTRLTVL.

V is TRBV5-1 and J is TRBJ2-3; TRBD2 is a possible D gene (7 bases). CDR3 size: 14 residues. Germline assignment: CDR1 SGHRS and CDR2 YFSETQ. Trimming left V 6 bases short and J 5 bases short, with 16 bases between. The CDR3 sequence: CASTMGGRGDTQYF. CDR3 DNA: TGCGCCAGCACAATGGGGGGGCGAGGAGATACGCAGTATTTT.

This chain joins TRBV19 and TRBJ2-7; no firm D call. Germline CDR1 reads LNHDA; CDR2 reads SQIVND (reference sequence). The length of the CDR3 is 11 residues. Trimming shortened V by 5 bases and J by 1 base, and 3 bases separated the two germline ends. This chain's CDR3 is CASSGSYEQYF. For the CDR3, the DNA is TGTGCCAGTAGTGGTTCCTACGAGCAGTACTTC.

The chain employs TRBV11-3 and TRBJ1-1, with TRBD1 matching 7 bases. In germline, CDR1 is SGHNT, CDR2 YENEEA. V shed 5 bases and J 13 bases; nucleotides not matched to a gene: 13. This CDR3 is built from 13 residues. The CDR3 reads CASSRDSSHLGFF. In DNA form, the CDR3 reads TGTGCCAGCAGCCGGGACAGCTCACACTTGGGTTTCTTT.

The rearrangement uses TRBV5-1 and TRBJ2-5; D perhaps matches TRBD1 (6 bases). The V end was cut by 2 bases, the J end by 3 bases, with 8 bases between. The CDR3 has 13 residues. Germline CDR1 SGHRS, CDR2 YFSETQ. The CDR3 region has the DNA TGCGCCAGCAGCTTACAGGGAGAAGAGACCCAGTACTTC. Translated: CASSLQGEETQYF.

The CDR3 sequence: CASSLGTGVGGPQHF. DNA for the CDR3: TGTGCCAGCAGTTTAGGGACAGGGGTTGGGGGGCCCCAGCATTTT. V gene TRBV12-3 or TRBV12-4 combines with J gene TRBJ1-5, with 9 positions matching TRBD1. The CDR3 is 15 residues long. J was trimmed by 9 bases and V by 1 base; bases with no gene match: 7.

The V gene is TRBV2, the J gene TRBJ2-2; no reliable D call. Trimming took 4 bases from V and 5 from J, leaving 8 bases between them. This CDR3 has 13 residues. CDR1 and CDR2 (germline): SNHLY, FYNNEI. The CDR3 DNA follows: TGTGCCAGCAGTGCCCTGAGAACCGGGGAGCTGTTTTTT. Its translation: CASSALRTGELFF.

The CDR3 sequence is CASSLLGVGETQYF. The CDR3, as DNA: TGTGCCAGCAGTTTATTGGGGGTGGGGGAGACCCAGTACTTC. The rearrangement links TRBV12-3 or TRBV12-4 to TRBJ2-5; D may be TRBD1 or TRBD2 (5 bases each). V lost 2 bases, J lost 5 bases, and 12 bases lay in between. The CDR3 length is 14 residues.

The CDR3, as DNA: TGTGCCAGCAGAGACAGGCTATCCATAGGTGGCTACACCTTC. Translated: CASRDRLSIGGYTF. The gene calls are TRBV12-3 or TRBV12-4 and TRBJ1-2, with D maybe TRBD1 (6 bases). This CDR3 region has 14 residues. Trimming cost V 6 bases and J 7 bases, with 18 bases left between them.

This clonotype has a single count. The chain uses TRBV29-1 and TRBJ2-2; D remains unclear. Germline assignment: CDR1 SQVTM and CDR2 ANQGSEA. CDR3 length equals 11 residues. Trimming removed 6 bases from V and 3 bases from J, with 5 bases in between. The CDR3 sequence is CSVSYTGELFF. In DNA, the CDR3 is TGCAGCGTCAGCTACACCGGGGAGCTGTTTTTT.

The chain has TRBV11-1 and TRBJ2-1; 11 bases are a match to TRBD2. The J call may be faulty, since TRBJ2-7 better matches the DNA end. The CDR3 is made up of 16 amino acids. Germline V gene lookup returns CDR1 SGHAT and CDR2 FQDESV (reference sequence). CDR3 amino acids: CASSLVPGLAAGEQYF. The DNA of the CDR3 is TGTGCCAGCAGCTTAGTTCCGGGACTAGCGGCGGGAGAGCAGTACTTC.

The rearrangement joins TRBV7-2 to TRBJ2-2, with D possibly being TRBD1 (6 bases). There are 12 residues in the CDR3. V dropped 3 bases and J dropped 15 bases, with 14 bases sitting between them. Germline V CDR1 and CDR2: SGHTA, FQGNSA. This CDR3 reads CASSFRGGTMFF. As DNA, the CDR3 is TGTGCCAGCAGCTTCAGGGGCGGCACGATGTTTTTT.

This sequence joins TRBV4-1 and TRBJ1-2, with D unresolved. The V gene lost 6 bases and the J gene lost 7 bases, with 18 bases spanning the gap. CDR3 size: 14 residues. Germline lookup yields CDR1 MGHRA and CDR2 YSYEKL. DNA for the CDR3: TGCGCCAGCAGTCATCCCGGGAAAAAGGGTGGCTACACCTTC. Its translation: CASSHPGKKGGYTF.

This rearrangement joins TRBV20-1 to TRBJ1-1; no firm D call. Trimming left V 6 bases short and J 0 bases short, with 14 bases between. Germline CDR1 is DFQATT and CDR2 is SNEGSKA (reference sequence). This CDR3 spans 14 amino acids. CDR3 residues: CSAEAGSLNTEAFF. In DNA, the CDR3 is TGCAGTGCCGAGGCGGGCTCTCTGAACACTGAAGCTTTCTTT.

The rearrangement joins TRBV5-1 to TRBJ2-1, with 14 bases identical to TRBD2. J gave up 5 bases and V 6 bases, and 10 bases lay outside the gene matches. Germline loops: CDR1 SGHRS, CDR2 YFSETQ. There are 17 residues in the CDR3. CDR3 nucleotide sequence: TGCGCCAGCAAACCGGGACTAGCGGGAGCTACAAACAATGAGCAGTTCTTC. Its protein product is CASKPGLAGATNNEQFF.

The V and J genes are TRBV4-1 and TRBJ2-5, with 9 bases that match TRBD2. This CDR3 has 16 residues. The germline gives CDR1 MGHRA, CDR2 YSYEKL. J was trimmed by 5 bases and V by 0 bases; bases with no gene match: 7. The CDR3 here is CASSQDRLAGRETQYF. The CDR3 DNA sequence: TGCGCCAGCAGCCAAGATCGGCTAGCGGGACGGGAGACCCAGTACTTC.

The V and J genes are TRBV3-1 and TRBJ2-1; D possibly corresponds to TRBD1 (5 bases). With 1 base removed from V and 4 bases from J, the gap between germline ends came to 14 bases. Germline V gives CDR1 LGHDT, CDR2 YNNKEL (reference sequence). This CDR3 region has 16 residues. CDR3 DNA sequence: TGTGCCAGCAGCCAAGGTGGCAGGGCAACTTACAATGAGCAGTTCTTC. Protein sequence: CASSQGGRATYNEQFF.